Shown below are 23 T cell receptor beta chains from a single sample sequenced in a study of blood T cell repertoires in COVID-19. Sequenced by immunoSEQ multiplex PCR; TCRdb stores in-frame clones only, minus some. Of a few hundred thousand clones listed, 80% to 90% were seen once; the top ten hold 3.5% to 5.5%. Input material: PBMCs or T cells enriched from blood (not recorded which). These receptors were taken from a woman in her twenties or thirties who had recovered from COVID-19.

This clone was counted a few times. The genes are TRBV6-1 and TRBJ2-1; 9 positions match TRBD2. The ends lost 3 bases at V and 6 bases at J; junction bases unmatched: 6. The germline CDR1 and CDR2 sequences are MNHNS and SASEGT. The CDR3 is 15 residues long. The DNA of the CDR3 is TGTGCCAGCAGTGACGGTAGCGGGGGCCCCAATGAGCAGTTCTTC. It is translated as CASSDGSGGPNEQFF.

This clone came up once. This chain joins TRBV19 and TRBJ1-1; TRBD1 matches 7 bases. The trim removed 4 bases at V and 0 bases at J, leaving 5 bases unmatched. This CDR3 is built from 15 residues. Germline-derived CDR1 and CDR2 are LNHDA and SQIVND (reference sequence). CDR3 sequence (DNA): TGTGCCAGTAGTAACGGACAGGTCATGAACACTGAAGCTTTCTTT. Its translation: CASSNGQVMNTEAFF.

The chain couples TRBV18 to TRBJ2-3; TRBD2 matches 9 bases. Germline loops: CDR1 KGHSH, CDR2 LQKENI. V trimming: 6 bases; J trimming: 2 bases; junction bases outside the gene matches: 6. This CDR3 spans 15 amino acids. The CDR3 reads CASSPRTSVTDTQYF. DNA of the CDR3: TGTGCCAGCTCCCCCCGGACTAGCGTCACAGATACGCAGTATTTT.

This clone has ten or more counts. The CDR3 loop reads CASFSASYEQYF. As DNA, the CDR3 is TGTGCCAGCTTTAGCGCCTCCTACGAGCAGTACTTC. The V call is TRBV27, the J call TRBJ2-7; D is perhaps TRBD2 (5 bases). CDR1 is MNHEY and CDR2 is SMNVEV in the germline V gene (reference sequence). This CDR3 is built from 12 residues. V dropped 8 bases and J dropped 0 bases, with 8 bases sitting between them.

The V and J genes are TRBV30 and TRBJ2-5, with 9 bases identical to TRBD2. The germline gives CDR1 GTSNPN, CDR2 SVGIG (reference sequence). Losses at the gene ends were 5 bases for V and 2 bases for J; bases not matched to a gene: 6. CDR3 size: 14 residues. The CDR3 sequence: CAWARLAVQETQYF. Here the CDR3 DNA reads TGTGCCTGGGCAAGACTAGCGGTACAAGAGACCCAGTACTTC.

This clone was seen a handful of times. The genes are TRBV4-1 and TRBJ2-1; the match to TRBD2 covers 8 bases. The junction had 7 bases not matched to a gene; V was cut back by 0 bases and J by 3 bases. CDR1 and CDR2 (germline): MGHRA, YSYEKL. CDR3 size: 17 residues. CDR3 sequence reads: CASSQDGAGGGYNEQFF. The CDR3 DNA sequence: TGCGCCAGCAGCCAAGATGGGGCCGGGGGGGGCTACAATGAGCAGTTCTTC.

J is TRBJ2-1 and V is TRBV5-6, with 10 bases identical to TRBD2. Per germline, CDR1 SGHDT and CDR2 YYEEEE. The V segment lost 4 bases and the J segment 2 bases; nucleotides outside the gene matches: 6. The CDR3 has 16 amino acids. Here the CDR3 reads CASSQRLAGAYNEQFF. The CDR3 coding sequence is TGTGCCAGCAGCCAACGGCTAGCGGGGGCCTACAATGAGCAGTTCTTC.

The chain uses TRBV4-1 and TRBJ1-6, with D unclear. The CDR3 contains 17 residues. The germline gives CDR1 MGHRA, CDR2 YSYEKL. Trimming stripped 5 bases from V and 7 bases from J, with 21 bases between. The CDR3 loop is CASSSTGPGEPNSPLHF. The CDR3 DNA follows: TGCGCCAGCAGCTCGACCGGTCCCGGGGAACCGAATTCACCCCTCCACTTT.

The rearrangement links TRBV7-9 to TRBJ2-1, with 15 bases fitting TRBD2. The CDR3 length is 18 residues. The V segment lost 4 bases and the J segment 2 bases; nucleotides outside the gene matches: 6. Looked up from germline, CDR1 is SEHNR and CDR2 is FQNEAQ (reference sequence). Here the CDR3 reads CASSSSGLAGGPYNEQFF. CDR3 sequence (DNA): TGTGCCAGCAGCTCATCGGGACTAGCGGGAGGACCCTACAATGAGCAGTTCTTC.

The chain employs TRBV7-9 and TRBJ1-1, with no clear D. This CDR3 is 13 amino acids long. Germline values: CDR1 SEHNR, CDR2 FQNEAQ (reference sequence). V lost 5 bases and J lost 11, with 18 bases in between. The CDR3 here is CASSQVGVTEAFF. The CDR3 bases are TGTGCCAGCAGCCAAGTCGGGGTTACAGAGGCTTTCTTT.

This clone was picked up one time. The V and J genes are TRBV29-1 and TRBJ1-1; no definite D call. The CDR3 loop spans 13 amino acids. Trimming cost V 2 bases and J 3 bases, with 10 bases left between them. The germline V gene encodes CDR1 SQVTM and CDR2 ANQGSEA. The CDR3 DNA follows: TGCAGCGTTGAACGGGTTGAGTACACTGAAGCTTTCTTT. Protein: CSVERVEYTEAFF.

The rearrangement links TRBV19 to TRBJ1-3; no definite D call. V was pared by 3 bases and J by 0 bases, with 12 bases between. The CDR3 spans 16 residues. Germline values: CDR1 LNHDA, CDR2 SQIVND (reference sequence). CDR3 loop: CASSIAPASSGNTIYF. Here the CDR3 DNA reads TGTGCCAGTAGTATTGCCCCGGCTAGCTCTGGAAACACCATATATTTT.

The J gene is TRBJ2-7, the V gene TRBV18, with 12 bases matching TRBD2. CDR3 length equals 17 residues. Germline CDR1 is KGHSH and CDR2 is LQKENI. The ends lost 8 bases at V and 4 bases at J; junction bases unmatched: 15. CDR3 in amino acids: CASHHGLAGLPEYEQYF. CDR3 nucleotides: TGTGCCAGCCATCACGGACTAGCGGGACTCCCTGAGTACGAGCAGTACTTC.

The rearrangement uses TRBV7-2 and TRBJ2-7, with D hard to call. CDR3 length equals 13 residues. With 5 bases removed from V and 2 bases from J, the gap between germline ends came to 10 bases. CDR1 and CDR2 (germline): SGHTA, FQGNSA. CDR3 bases: TGTGCCAGCAGCAAGGAGCTCGCCTACGAGCAGTACTTC. Residues: CASSKELAYEQYF.

This rearrangement joins TRBV5-1 to TRBJ2-2; a weak D match, TRBD1 (5 bases). The CDR3 sequence is 14 residues long. V was shortened by 7 bases and J by 4 bases, with 14 bases between the two germline ends. Per germline, CDR1 SGHRS and CDR2 YFSETQ. CDR3 loop: CASDLGQGTGELFF. CDR3 coding DNA: TGCGCCAGCGACCTTGGGCAGGGCACCGGGGAGCTGTTTTTT. Using reference TRBV5-1 and TRBJ2-2 for the parts outside the CDR3, the full variable domain is KAGVTQTPRYLIKTRGQQVTLSCSPISGHRSVSWYQQTPGQGLQFLFEYFSETQRNKGNFPGRFSGRQFSNSRSEMNVSTLELGDSALYLCASDLGQGTGELFFGEGSRLTVL.

This chain uses TRBV6-5 with TRBJ1-3; 8 nucleotides align to TRBD1. CDR3 size: 13 residues. Germline values: CDR1 MNHEY, CDR2 SVGAGI. V dropped 7 bases and J dropped 4; count of bases not matched to a gene: 3. CDR3 in DNA: TGTGCCAGCATTTGGGACAGGGGAAACACCATATATTTT. Encoded protein: CASIWDRGNTIYF.

The chain recombines TRBV6-5 with TRBJ1-3; unclear D gene. Trimming removed 9 bases from V and 0 bases from J, with 6 bases in between. From germline, CDR1 is MNHEY and CDR2 SVGAGI. This CDR3 spans 12 amino acids. CDR3 protein: CASYSSGNTIYF. The CDR3 DNA follows: TGTGCCAGTTACAGCTCTGGAAACACCATATATTTT.

The rearrangement joins TRBV28 to TRBJ2-1; tentative D call: TRBD1 (6 bases). V lost 9 bases and J 10 bases, leaving 16 bases between the germline ends. Germline loops: CDR1 MDHEN, CDR2 SYDVKM. The CDR3 contains 12 residues. CDR3 in amino acids: CASQGSWGEQFF. CDR3 nucleotides: TGTGCCAGTCAGGGGAGTTGGGGCGAGCAGTTCTTC.

The V and J genes are TRBV2 and TRBJ1-6, with a tentative D call TRBD1 (5 bases). This CDR3 is built from 14 residues. Deletions cut 9 bases from V and 7 bases from J, with 16 bases between. Germline-derived CDR1 and CDR2 are SNHLY and FYNNEI. CDR3 in amino acids: CASQVETENSPLHF. CDR3 nucleotide sequence: TGTGCCAGTCAGGTCGAGACAGAAAATTCACCCCTCCACTTT.

The gene calls are TRBV5-1 and TRBJ1-2, with D unclear. Germline CDR1 reads SGHRS; CDR2 reads YFSETQ. CDR3 length equals 14 residues. Trimming removed 2 bases at V and 2 bases at J, with 10 bases between. The CDR3: CASSFSGENYGYTF. DNA for the CDR3: TGCGCCAGCAGCTTCTCCGGAGAAAACTATGGCTACACCTTC.

The J gene is TRBJ2-2, the V gene TRBV7-2; D call uncertain. This CDR3 region has 13 residues. The ends were cut back, 3 bases at V and 2 bases at J, with 4 bases in the middle. Germline-derived CDR1 and CDR2 are SGHTA and FQGNSA. CDR3 in amino acids: CASSFLNTGELFF. The CDR3 DNA follows: TGTGCCAGCAGCTTCTTAAACACCGGGGAGCTGTTTTTT.

This chain joins TRBV19 and TRBJ2-5; 7 bases match TRBD1. Germline V gene lookup returns CDR1 LNHDA and CDR2 SQIVND (reference sequence). CDR3 length equals 15 residues. The junction had 7 bases not matched to a gene; V was cut back by 2 bases and J by 4 bases. The CDR3 region has the DNA TGTGCCAGTAGTATAAGGCTAGCAGGGGGAGAGACCCAGTACTTC. It is translated as CASSIRLAGGETQYF. Together with reference TRBV19 and TRBJ2-5, the CDR3 gives the full variable domain: DGGITQSPKYLFRKEGQNVTLSCEQNLNHDAMYWYRQDPGQGLRLIYYSQIVNDFQKGDIAEGYSVSREKKESFPLTVTSAQKNPTAFYLCASSIRLAGGETQYFGPGTRLLVL.

In this sample, this clone turned up once. The chain joins TRBV19 to TRBJ1-1; TRBD1 might be the D (6 bases). Germline-derived CDR1 and CDR2 are LNHDA and SQIVND (reference sequence). V was pared by 3 bases and J by 0 bases, with 14 bases between. CDR3 length: 16 amino acids. The DNA for the CDR3 is TGTGCCAGTAGTATCTATGGGGGCCAGATGAACACTGAAGCTTTCTTT. This translates into CASSIYGGQMNTEAFF.